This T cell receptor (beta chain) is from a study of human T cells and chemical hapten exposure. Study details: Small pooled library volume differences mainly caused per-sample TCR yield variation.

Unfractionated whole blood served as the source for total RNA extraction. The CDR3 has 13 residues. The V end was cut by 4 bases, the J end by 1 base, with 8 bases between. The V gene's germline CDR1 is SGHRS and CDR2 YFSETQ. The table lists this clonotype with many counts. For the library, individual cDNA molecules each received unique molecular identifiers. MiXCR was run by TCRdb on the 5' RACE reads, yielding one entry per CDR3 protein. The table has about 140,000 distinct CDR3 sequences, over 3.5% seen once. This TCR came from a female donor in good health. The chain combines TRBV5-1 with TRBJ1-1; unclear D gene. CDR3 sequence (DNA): TGCGCCAGCAGCCCGCAGGAGAACACTGAAGCTTTCTTT. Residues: CASSPQENTEAFF.